A single sample is the source of the 18 T cell receptor beta chains below, sequenced in a study of technical replicates of blood from a few donors. TCRdb's copy holds only in-frame clones and misses some; the assay was immunoSEQ multiplex PCR. Of roughly 82,000 clones in the sample, around 96% are singletons; the top ten hold about 0.41%. Sequenced: T cells isolated from PBMCs. These receptors came from a human donor in good health.

The CDR3 DNA reads TGTGCCAGCAGAGAGAGCGGGAGGGTTCCCTACGAGCAGTACTTC. It is translated as CASRESGRVPYEQYF. The V and J genes are TRBV5-6 and TRBJ2-7; 10 nucleotides agree with TRBD2. The V and J ends lost 5 bases and 2 bases, in that order; junction bases with no gene match: 7. There are 15 residues in the CDR3. Germline V lookup: CDR1 SGHDT, CDR2 YYEEEE. Combining the CDR3 with reference TRBV5-6 and TRBJ2-7 gives the whole variable domain DAGVTQSPTHLIKTRGQQVTLRCSPKSGHDTVSWYQQALGQGPQFIFQYYEEEERQRGNFPDRFSGHQFPNYSSELNVNALLLGDSALYLCASRESGRVPYEQYFGPGTRLTVT.

The chain carries TRBV14 and TRBJ2-1; D possibly corresponds to TRBD1 (6 bases). The CDR3 length is 14 residues. Trimming cost V 1 base and J 4 bases, with 8 bases left between them. Germline assignment: CDR1 SGHDN and CDR2 FVKESK. The CDR3: CASSQVGTYNEQFF. The CDR3 DNA reads TGTGCCAGCAGCCAAGTAGGGACATACAATGAGCAGTTCTTC.

This clone was found once. The rearrangement uses TRBV14 and TRBJ1-2; TRBD1 aligns across 8 bases. Per germline, CDR1 SGHDN and CDR2 FVKESK. This CDR3 region has 14 residues. The junction had 5 bases not matched to a gene; V was cut back by 5 bases and J by 3 bases. This CDR3 reads CASSGDRGYYGYTF. The CDR3 DNA reads TGTGCCAGCAGCGGAGACAGGGGATACTATGGCTACACCTTC.

This chain uses TRBV5-1 with TRBJ2-3; 10 bases fit TRBD2. With V trimmed by 2 bases and J by 0 bases, 6 bases remained unmatched. The CDR3 runs 17 residues. CDR1 and CDR2 (germline): SGHRS, YFSETQ. The CDR3, as DNA: TGCGCCAGCAGCTTTCAGACTAGCGGGCTAAGCACAGATACGCAGTATTTT. Translated, it gives CASSFQTSGLSTDTQYF. Looking up the rest from reference TRBV5-1 and TRBJ2-3 gives the full variable domain: KAGVTQTPRYLIKTRGQQVTLSCSPISGHRSVSWYQQTPGQGLQFLFEYFSETQRNKGNFPGRFSGRQFSNSRSEMNVSTLELGDSALYLCASSFQTSGLSTDTQYFGPGTRLTVL.

The chain carries TRBV4-1 and TRBJ2-1; perhaps TRBD2 as D (5 bases). V was clipped by 0 bases and J by 0 bases, with 12 bases between them. Germline loops: CDR1 MGHRA, CDR2 YSYEKL. The CDR3 length is 17 residues. The CDR3 loop is CASSQDGLAASYNEQFF. The CDR3, as DNA: TGCGCCAGCAGCCAAGATGGGCTAGCAGCCTCCTACAATGAGCAGTTCTTC.

The gene calls are TRBV6-1 and TRBJ1-1; 8 bases fit TRBD1. V was clipped by 4 bases and J by 4 bases; unmatched bases: 2. There are 13 residues in the CDR3. The germline V gene encodes CDR1 MNHNS and CDR2 SASEGT. The CDR3, as DNA: TGTGCCAGCAGTGTACAGGGGGTCACTGAAGCTTTCTTT. Protein sequence: CASSVQGVTEAFF.

The DNA for the CDR3 is TGCAGCGTCGAGGACCGGGACAGCCCACCGCTTTACGAGCAGTACTTC. Translating gives CSVEDRDSPPLYEQYF. V is TRBV29-1 and J is TRBJ2-7; 7 nucleotides line up with TRBD1. Trimming took 6 bases from V and 4 from J; bases not matched to a gene: 18. The CDR3 consists of 16 residues. CDR1 and CDR2 from the germline V gene are SQVTM and ANQGSEA.

The chain is built from TRBV7-9 and TRBJ2-5; a possible D gene is TRBD1 (5 bases). V was clipped by 2 bases and J by 4 bases, with 11 bases between them. The CDR3 sequence is 14 residues long. Looked up from germline, CDR1 is SEHNR and CDR2 is FQNEAQ (reference sequence). The CDR3 DNA sequence: TGTGCCAGCAGCTTAAGTAGGGGCGGAGAGACCCAGTACTTC. Amino acid sequence: CASSLSRGGETQYF.

The gene calls are TRBV6-5 and TRBJ1-5; 10 bases are shared with TRBD1. The CDR3 has 14 amino acids. Germline trimming cut 5 bases from V and 5 bases from J; bases unmatched to any gene: 3. Germline CDR1 reads MNHEY; CDR2 reads SVGAGI. As DNA, the CDR3 is TGTGCCAGCAGTAGGACAGGGGGGGATCAGCCCCAGCATTTT. Its translation is CASSRTGGDQPQHF.

CDR3 DNA: TGTGCCAGCAGCGCGGAAGGGGGCATCGGAAACACCATATATTTT. This codes for CASSAEGGIGNTIYF. The chain has TRBV9 and TRBJ1-3, with 7 bases identical to TRBD1. Per germline, CDR1 SGDLS and CDR2 YYNGEE. CDR3 length equals 15 residues. J was trimmed by 4 bases and V by 3 bases; bases with no gene match: 7.

This chain joins TRBV5-1 and TRBJ1-1; 7 bases agree with TRBD1. The CDR3 sequence is 13 residues long. Germline V gene sequence: CDR1 SGHRS, CDR2 YFSETQ. Trimming at V came to 2 bases and at J to 3 bases, leaving 1 base not matched to a gene. Here the CDR3 reads CASSFTGDTEAFF. The CDR3 DNA is TGCGCCAGCAGCTTTACAGGGGACACTGAAGCTTTCTTT.

The V gene is TRBV5-1, the J gene TRBJ2-2; D is ambiguous. Germline V gives CDR1 SGHRS, CDR2 YFSETQ. The CDR3 loop spans 15 amino acids. V lost 0 bases and J 3 bases, leaving 9 bases between the germline ends. DNA for the CDR3: TGCGCCAGCAGCTTGGTTCAGGCCGACACCGGGGAGCTGTTTTTT. The encoded protein is CASSLVQADTGELFF.

The genes are TRBV30 and TRBJ2-1, with 9 positions matching TRBD2. The CDR3 has 14 amino acids. Germline V gene sequence: CDR1 GTSNPN, CDR2 SVGIG (reference sequence). The V gene end was trimmed by 2 bases and the J gene end by 7 bases; junction bases not matched to a gene: 6. CDR3 loop: CAWSSLAGPNEQFF. Written as DNA, the CDR3 is TGTGCCTGGAGTTCTCTAGCGGGACCAAATGAGCAGTTCTTC.

The count of this clone is one. The chain couples TRBV15 to TRBJ1-5; possibly TRBD1 for D (6 bases). V was pared by 3 bases and J by 7 bases, with 16 bases between. Germline V gene lookup returns CDR1 LNHNV and CDR2 YYDKDF (reference sequence). The CDR3 contains 15 residues. DNA of the CDR3: TGTGCCACCAGCAGTTCAGAGGGGGTTGGGCAGCCCCAGCATTTT. It yields the protein CATSSSEGVGQPQHF.

The V call is TRBV11-2, the J call TRBJ2-1; 8 positions match TRBD2. The length of the CDR3 is 15 residues. V lost 1 base to trimming and J lost 8 bases; unmatched junction nucleotides: 7. The germline V gene encodes CDR1 SGHAT and CDR2 FQNNGV. CDR3 coding DNA: TGTGCCAGCAGCTTAGCGGGAGGGCCGTTGGATGAGCAGTTCTTC. Translating it yields CASSLAGGPLDEQFF.

The V and J genes are TRBV7-8 and TRBJ1-1; TRBD1 matches at 9 bases. Germline CDR1 SGHVS, CDR2 FQNEAQ. CDR3 size: 13 residues. J was trimmed by 7 bases and V by 5 bases; bases with no gene match: 5. The CDR3 coding sequence is TGTGCCAGCAGCCTACAGGGGGCCATTGAAGCTTTCTTT. Translated: CASSLQGAIEAFF.

The V gene is TRBV2, the J gene TRBJ2-2; 8 positions agree with TRBD1. This CDR3 has 16 amino acids. The germline gives CDR1 SNHLY, CDR2 FYNNEI. J was trimmed by 6 bases and V by 4 bases; bases with no gene match: 10. The CDR3 DNA is TGTGCCAGCAGTGGGACAGGGCCGAGGGCGGCCGGGGAGCTGTTTTTT. This translates into CASSGTGPRAAGELFF.

This clone has only one observation. The CDR3 bases are TGCAGTGCTAGTAGTATTAATGAGCAGTTCTTC. It specifies CSASSINEQFF. J is TRBJ2-1 and V is TRBV20-1; D is unclear. The CDR3 has 11 amino acids. Germline lookup yields CDR1 DFQATT and CDR2 SNEGSKA (reference sequence). The V end lost 3 bases, the J end lost 7 bases, and 7 bases lay between the germline ends.